Below, 5 T cell receptor beta chains from the same sample are listed, as sequenced in a study of T cells expressing NK-cell markers. TCRdb reprocessed the 5' RACE reads, with one entry per CDR3 protein and no DNA. There are approximately 460,000 distinct CDR3 sequences in the sample, with roughly 7.2% held by the top ten. Sequenced sample: blood T cells: a sorted CD56 or NKG2C T cell subset, CD4+ or CD8+ T cells, or bulk PBMC T cells (not recorded which). The receptors were gathered from a woman between 18 and 75 years old in good health.

This CDR3 reads CASSPQGGIGLTEAFF. This rearrangement joins TRBV25-1 to TRBJ1-1. Germline-derived CDR1 and CDR2 are MGHDK and SYGVNS. The CDR3 is 16 amino acids.

CDR3: CASSIDAGTAYGYTF. The chain combines TRBV7-3 with TRBJ1-2; lacking DNA, the TRBD1 call made by TCRdb goes unchecked. The CDR3 sequence is 15 residues long. Per the germline V gene, CDR1 is SGHTA and CDR2 is FQGTGA.

The V gene is TRBV6-2 or TRBV6-3, the J gene TRBJ2-1. The V gene's germline CDR1 is MNHEY and CDR2 SVGEGT. There are 16 residues in the CDR3. CDR3 sequence reads: CASSYPYGGSHNEQFF.

This CDR3 reads CASILLGAGSSYNEQFF. The V call is TRBV11-2, the J call TRBJ2-1; TCRdb designates TRBD2, a call that cannot be tested without DNA. CDR1 and CDR2 from the germline V gene are SGHAT and FQNNGV. The CDR3 loop spans 17 amino acids.

This chain joins TRBV7-2 and TRBJ2-1; TCRdb names TRBD2, which stays unverified in the absence of DNA. CDR3 length equals 14 residues. CDR1 and CDR2 from the germline V gene are SGHTA and FQGNSA. CDR3 amino acids: CASSLVRETGEQFF.